A single sample gave rise to the 24 T cell receptor beta chains below, sequenced in a study of T-cell reconstitution after alpha-beta-depleted transplantation in children. Unique molecular identifiers were used in preparing the TCRbeta library. TCRdb reanalysed the PCR reads using MiXCR and keeps one entry per CDR3 protein. The sample shows roughly 400,000 distinct CDR3 sequences, about a fifth of them seen only once. The specimen comprised PBMCs from the stem cell graft donor, sampled from the stem cell graft. These receptors originate from a human donor who donated a stem cell graft to a child with acute myeloid leukemia.

As to this clonotype: With a much larger clone just one base away, this may be a read error. The chain recombines TRBV29-1 with TRBJ2-1; possible D gene TRBD1, 6 bases. V dropped 4 bases and J dropped 9 bases, with 16 bases sitting between them. Germline-derived CDR1 and CDR2 are SQVTM and ANQGSEA. The CDR3 runs 13 residues. CDR3 loop: CSVASTGSFEQFF. The CDR3 DNA reads as TGCAGCGTTGCGAGCACAGGGTCATTTGAGCAGTTCTTC.

In its sample, this clonotype was seen many times. The J gene is TRBJ2-3, the V gene TRBV29-1; 7 nucleotides align to TRBD1. CDR3 length: 16 residues. After removal of 3 bases from V and 3 bases from J, the junction contained 12 bases not matched to a gene. Germline lookup yields CDR1 SQVTM and CDR2 ANQGSEA. In DNA, the CDR3 is TGCAGCGTTGACGAGGAACAGGGGATGGGGACAGATACGCAGTATTTT. Translated, it gives CSVDEEQGMGTDTQYF.

The V call is TRBV6-1, the J call TRBJ2-7; TRBD2 matches 9 bases. The CDR3 is 16 amino acids. V lost 6 bases to trimming and J lost 5 bases; unmatched junction nucleotides: 14. The V gene's germline CDR1 is MNHNS and CDR2 SASEGT. CDR3 loop: CASRLTPGTSYNEQYF. The CDR3 DNA follows: TGTGCCAGCAGATTGACCCCCGGGACTAGCTATAACGAGCAGTACTTC.

A few counts support this clonotype. The rearrangement uses TRBV10-2 and TRBJ2-7; 10 nucleotides agree with TRBD2. CDR3 length: 15 amino acids. With 4 bases clipped from V and 3 bases from J, the junction kept 6 bases outside the gene matches. Germline CDR1 reads WSHSY; CDR2 reads SAAADI. The CDR3 sequence is CASSAPGLASYEQYF. In DNA form, the CDR3 reads TGCGCCAGCAGTGCTCCGGGACTAGCGAGCTACGAGCAGTACTTC.

This clonotype was observed a handful of times. The V and J genes are TRBV7-6 and TRBJ2-1, with no clear D. The CDR3 sequence is 11 residues long. V was shortened by 3 bases and J by 9 bases, with 6 bases between the two germline ends. Germline lookup yields CDR1 SGHVS and CDR2 FNYEAQ. CDR3 nucleotide sequence: TGTGCCAGCAGCTTCTCGGTTGAGCAGTTCTTC. Its protein product is CASSFSVEQFF.

This clonotype was observed a few times. The chain recombines TRBV6-5 with TRBJ2-3; the D gene is possibly TRBD2 (6 bases). Per the germline V gene, CDR1 is MNHEY and CDR2 is SVGAGI. V gave up 2 bases and J gave up 2 bases, with 17 bases separating them. The CDR3 totals 17 residues. CDR3 in amino acids: CASSYEKGEDFTDTQYF. The CDR3 bases are TGTGCCAGCAGTTACGAGAAAGGGGAGGACTTCACAGATACGCAGTATTTT.

The chain couples TRBV12-3 or TRBV12-4 to TRBJ2-2; no definite D call. This CDR3 region has 16 residues. The V gene lost 4 bases and the J gene lost 6 bases, with 18 bases spanning the gap. The CDR3 nucleotides read TGTGCCAGCAGTTATACGGTCGTGAGCTTGGCCGGGGAGCTGTTTTTT. Translated, it gives CASSYTVVSLAGELFF.

The V and J genes are TRBV20-1 and TRBJ2-2, with D hard to call. The CDR3 runs to 13 residues. The V gene lost 3 bases and the J gene lost 7 bases, with 12 bases spanning the gap. CDR1 is DFQATT and CDR2 is SNEGSKA in the germline V gene (reference sequence). CDR3 in DNA: TGCAGTGCTAGCCTAGGTAGTGGCGGGGAGCTGTTTTTT. Protein sequence: CSASLGSGGELFF.

This clonotype was found a few times. The chain uses TRBV2 and TRBJ2-1, with TRBD2 as a possible D gene (6 bases). Germline V lookup: CDR1 SNHLY, CDR2 FYNNEI. This CDR3 comprises 14 residues. V lost 6 bases and J 3 bases, leaving 12 bases between the germline ends. The CDR3 is CASRVAGLYNEQFF. CDR3 bases: TGTGCCAGCAGAGTGGCGGGGCTCTACAATGAGCAGTTCTTC.

The chain couples TRBV5-1 to TRBJ1-1; possible D gene TRBD1, 6 bases. The V gene's germline CDR1 is SGHRS and CDR2 YFSETQ. This CDR3 comprises 12 residues. Trimming shortened V by 7 bases and J by 2 bases, and 9 bases separated the two germline ends. The CDR3 DNA reads TGCGCCAGCCTTGGGACAAACACTGAAGCTTTCTTT. This encodes CASLGTNTEAFF.

V is TRBV4-1 and J is TRBJ2-7; 9 bases line up with TRBD2. The CDR3 runs 13 residues. Germline V lookup: CDR1 MGHRA, CDR2 YSYEKL. V dropped 4 bases and J dropped 6; count of bases not matched to a gene: 4. CDR3 bases: TGCGCCAGCAGCCGCGGACTAGCGAGCGAGCAGTACTTC. Translation: CASSRGLASEQYF.

V is TRBV12-3 or TRBV12-4 and J is TRBJ2-7; TRBD2 agrees at 13 bases. With 5 bases clipped from V and 4 bases from J, the junction kept 14 bases outside the gene matches. The CDR3 length is 18 residues. The CDR3 protein is CASSRKGLAGVGRYEQYF. In DNA, the CDR3 is TGTGCCAGCAGTCGCAAAGGACTAGCGGGAGTGGGGCGGTACGAGCAGTACTTC.

The chain has TRBV6-2 or TRBV6-3 and TRBJ2-3; 11 bases agree with TRBD2. The ends lost 6 bases at V and 3 bases at J; junction bases unmatched: 8. The V gene's germline CDR1 is MNHEY and CDR2 SVGEGT. CDR3 length: 16 amino acids. The CDR3 is CASSRTSGRRTDTQYF. The CDR3 DNA reads TGTGCCAGCAGCCGTACTAGCGGGAGACGAACAGATACGCAGTATTTT.

This clonotype was counted at least ten times. The V and J genes are TRBV20-1 and TRBJ2-7, with D maybe TRBD2 (6 bases). The CDR3 length is 15 residues. Germline V gene sequence: CDR1 DFQATT, CDR2 SNEGSKA (reference sequence). The germline V and J ends were trimmed by 0 bases and 3 bases, with 15 bases remaining between them. The CDR3 is CSARDLGLAVYEQYF. The CDR3 DNA follows: TGCAGTGCTAGAGATCTCGGGTTAGCGGTCTACGAGCAGTACTTC.

This clonotype was observed a few times. This chain joins TRBV25-1 and TRBJ1-1, with TRBD1 matching 9 bases. Looked up from germline, CDR1 is MGHDK and CDR2 is SYGVNS. Trimming took 5 bases from V and 1 from J; bases not matched to a gene: 8. The CDR3 contains 16 residues. Written as DNA, the CDR3 is TGTGCCAGCAGTCCTAAAGCGGGACAGGGGAACACTGAAGCTTTCTTT. Residues: CASSPKAGQGNTEAFF.

The V call is TRBV9, the J call TRBJ2-1; tentative D call: TRBD2 (6 bases). Germline loops: CDR1 SGDLS, CDR2 YYNGEE. Trimming left V 0 bases short and J 6 bases short, with 16 bases between. This CDR3 is built from 16 residues. CDR3 coding DNA: TGTGCCAGCAGCGTAGTTGCGGCGGGGCGACTCAATGAGCAGTTCTTC. This sequence encodes CASSVVAAGRLNEQFF.

CDR3 nucleotide sequence: TGTGCCAGCATTGAGTCAAGGACAGCCCAAAGAAACTATGGCTACACCTTC. It codes for CASIESRTAQRNYGYTF. The chain recombines TRBV2 with TRBJ1-2, with D possibly being TRBD1 (6 bases). The CDR3 is 17 residues long. Germline lookup yields CDR1 SNHLY and CDR2 FYNNEI. Trimming removed 7 bases from V and 2 bases from J, with 23 bases in between.

This clonotype came up many times. This chain joins TRBV28 and TRBJ2-1; D not resolved. Trimming cost V 3 bases and J 8 bases, with 2 bases left between them. Germline V CDR1 and CDR2: MDHEN, SYDVKM. The CDR3 is 10 amino acids. CDR3 loop: CASSFDEQFF. In DNA, the CDR3 is TGTGCCAGCAGTTTCGATGAGCAGTTCTTC.

This clonotype has ten or more counts. The rearrangement uses TRBV20-1 and TRBJ1-5, with D possibly matching TRBD1 (5 bases). The CDR3 spans 14 residues. V lost 4 bases to trimming and J lost 0 bases, with 10 bases between them. The germline gives CDR1 DFQATT, CDR2 SNEGSKA (reference sequence). The CDR3 here is CSATRDGSNQPQHF. In DNA, the CDR3 is TGCAGTGCTACCCGGGACGGTAGCAATCAGCCCCAGCATTTT.

The V and J genes are TRBV6-5 and TRBJ2-1; D gene uncertain. CDR3 length: 16 residues. V shed 2 bases and J shed 0 bases, with 11 bases lying between them. Germline CDR1 is MNHEY and CDR2 is SVGAGI. The CDR3 loop reads CASSYVSDLSYNEQFF. The CDR3 DNA reads TGTGCCAGCAGTTACGTCTCGGACCTCTCCTACAATGAGCAGTTCTTC.

This clonotype was counted many times. The V call is TRBV6-5, the J call TRBJ2-1; 11 bases agree with TRBD2. Unmatched junction bases numbered 7, after V lost 6 bases and J lost 0 bases. Germline assignment: CDR1 MNHEY and CDR2 SVGAGI. The CDR3 sequence is 17 residues long. CDR3 region: CASRGTSGRSSYNEQFF. In DNA form, the CDR3 reads TGTGCCAGCAGGGGGACTAGCGGTAGGAGCTCCTACAATGAGCAGTTCTTC.

This clonotype was seen a few times. The chain employs TRBV11-3 and TRBJ2-1, with 7 bases matching TRBD1. The CDR3 consists of 15 residues. The germline CDR1 and CDR2 sequences are SGHNT and YENEEA. With 0 bases clipped from V and 4 bases from J, the junction kept 3 bases outside the gene matches. The CDR3 spells CASSLEGQNYNEQFF. The CDR3 region has the DNA TGTGCCAGCAGCTTAGAGGGACAGAATTACAATGAGCAGTTCTTC.

This clonotype was counted only a few times. The gene calls are TRBV12-3 or TRBV12-4 and TRBJ2-7; D unresolved. Trimming pared 3 bases from V and 6 bases from J, leaving 6 bases between. This CDR3 is 11 amino acids long. The CDR3 is CASSFKIEQYF. For the CDR3, the DNA is TGTGCCAGCAGTTTTAAGATCGAGCAGTACTTC.

V and J are TRBV5-1 and TRBJ2-1; weak D call: TRBD1 (6 bases). The CDR3 is 17 amino acids. The germline V gene encodes CDR1 SGHRS and CDR2 YFSETQ. The V end was cut by 4 bases, the J end by 1 base, with 18 bases between. The CDR3 nucleotides read TGCGCCAGCAGCCCCGTAAACAGGGTTAGATCCTACAATGAGCAGTTCTTC. It specifies CASSPVNRVRSYNEQFF.